This passage covers 16 T cell receptor beta chains from one sample sequenced in a study of post-analysis software for immune sequencing data. Study observations and caveats: TRBV5-6, TRBV5-1 and TRBV20-1 were among four to six TRBV segments more frequent in patients than controls.

Unique-molecular-identifier-tagged TCR beta cDNA libraries were used. MiXCR was run by TCRdb on the PCR reads, yielding one entry per CDR3 protein. This table holds about 500,000 distinct CDR3 sequences, under 55% found once. These receptors lack a known antigen. Input material: blood. The receptors originated from a girl aged 5-17 years with multiple sclerosis.

V usage is TRBV12-3 or TRBV12-4 and J usage is TRBJ1-2, with D possibly matching TRBD1 (6 bases). The CDR3 has 14 amino acids. Deletions cut 6 bases from V and 3 bases from J, with 14 bases between. The CDR3 DNA is TGTGCCAGCAGCCTAAGGGGGAGGTACTATGGCTACACCTTC. Translated, it gives CASSLRGRYYGYTF.

A single count supports this clonotype. This rearrangement joins TRBV7-3 to TRBJ2-7; TRBD1 matches 7 bases. With 4 bases clipped from V and 3 bases from J, the junction kept 9 bases outside the gene matches. The CDR3 loop spans 15 amino acids. CDR1 and CDR2 from the germline V gene are SGHTA and FQGTGA. The CDR3 loop is CASSSPGTAHYEQYF. DNA for the CDR3: TGTGCCAGCAGCTCCCCCGGGACAGCACACTACGAGCAGTACTTC.

The chain couples TRBV7-6 to TRBJ2-2, with D unresolved. V was pared by 3 bases and J by 9 bases, with 8 bases between. CDR3 length: 12 amino acids. Germline-derived CDR1 and CDR2 are SGHVS and FNYEAQ. The CDR3 spells CASSLSERELFF. In DNA form, the CDR3 reads TGTGCCAGCAGCTTGAGTGAGCGGGAGCTGTTTTTT.

The chain carries TRBV9 and TRBJ2-5; maybe TRBD1 (5 bases). CDR3 size: 15 residues. V lost 3 bases and J 11 bases, leaving 23 bases between the germline ends. CDR1 SGDLS and CDR2 YYNGEE come from the germline V gene. The CDR3: CASSELGQGAGEQYF. CDR3 coding DNA: TGTGCCAGCAGCGAACTTGGCCAAGGGGCAGGAGAGCAGTACTTC.

This chain uses TRBV7-3 with TRBJ2-3, with D uncertain. Trimming removed 0 bases from V and 1 base from J, with 11 bases in between. This CDR3 region has 16 residues. Germline V gives CDR1 SGHTA, CDR2 FQGTGA. The CDR3 is CASSLTWGKGTDTQYF. CDR3 DNA: TGTGCCAGCAGCTTAACTTGGGGAAAGGGCACAGATACGCAGTATTTT. The full variable domain, rest sourced from reference TRBV7-3 and TRBJ2-3, is GAGVSQTPSNKVTEKGKYVELRCDPISGHTALYWYRQSLGQGPEFLIYFQGTGAADDSGLPNDRFFAVRPEGSVSTLKIQRTERGDSAVYLCASSLTWGKGTDTQYFGPGTRLTVL.

The CDR3 reads CASSPQRGPFNEQFF. Here the CDR3 DNA reads TGTGCCAGCAGCCCCCAGCGGGGACCCTTTAATGAGCAGTTCTTC. The chain links TRBV7-2 to TRBJ2-1; 7 bases align to TRBD2. V trimming: 5 bases; J trimming: 7 bases; junction bases outside the gene matches: 11. The CDR3 consists of 15 residues. CDR1 is SGHTA, CDR2 FQGNSA, per germline.

V is TRBV20-1 and J is TRBJ1-5; no clear D gene. This CDR3 is 12 amino acids long. Per germline, CDR1 DFQATT and CDR2 SNEGSKA (reference sequence). The CDR3 is CRVSRSNQPQHF. Written as DNA, the CDR3 is TGCAGGGTCAGTCGTAGCAATCAGCCCCAGCATTTT.

This chain connects TRBV20-1 to TRBJ2-1, with 14 bases lining up with TRBD2. Trimming removed 4 bases from V and 5 bases from J; junction bases left unmatched: 13. The germline gives CDR1 DFQATT, CDR2 SNEGSKA (reference sequence). This CDR3 spans 18 amino acids. CDR3 loop: CSATGTSGRFSVDNEQFF. The CDR3 nucleotides read TGCAGTGCTACCGGGACTAGCGGGAGATTTTCTGTGGACAATGAGCAGTTCTTC.

The CDR3 here is CASSRRQGWVTNQETQYF. The CDR3 bases are TGTGCCAGCAGCAGACGACAGGGATGGGTGACCAACCAAGAGACCCAGTACTTC. V usage is TRBV3-1 and J usage is TRBJ2-5; 7 nucleotides match TRBD1. This CDR3 has 18 amino acids. Germline V gene data show CDR1 as LGHDT and CDR2 as YNNKEL (reference sequence). Trimming removed 5 bases from V and 0 bases from J; junction bases left unmatched: 15.

The V gene is TRBV15, the J gene TRBJ2-3; D may be TRBD1 or TRBD2 (5 bases each). CDR3 length: 15 amino acids. Germline loops: CDR1 LNHNV, CDR2 YYDKDF (reference sequence). V was clipped by 7 bases and J by 2 bases, with 16 bases between them. DNA for the CDR3: TGTGCCACCACCTCCTCGGGACCCTTCACAGATACGCAGTATTTT. Amino acid sequence: CATTSSGPFTDTQYF.

In its sample, this clonotype was seen a few times. The chain carries TRBV29-1 and TRBJ2-7; 10 positions agree with TRBD1. V trimming: 4 bases; J trimming: 6 bases; junction bases outside the gene matches: 6. CDR1 and CDR2 (germline): SQVTM, ANQGSEA. This CDR3 contains 13 residues. CDR3 loop: CSVGTGTGVEQYF. As DNA, the CDR3 is TGCAGCGTTGGAACCGGGACAGGGGTCGAGCAGTACTTC.

The chain carries TRBV29-1 and TRBJ2-7; the match to TRBD2 covers 12 bases. Germline-derived CDR1 and CDR2 are SQVTM and ANQGSEA. V lost 5 bases, J lost 0 bases, and 8 bases stayed unmatched. This CDR3 comprises 16 residues. CDR3 sequence: CSVKGTSGRSSYEQYF. DNA for the CDR3: TGCAGCGTTAAGGGGACTAGCGGGCGGAGCTCCTACGAGCAGTACTTC.

The chain couples TRBV6-1 to TRBJ2-5, with TRBD2 matching 11 bases. The CDR3 runs to 15 residues. The J segment lost 2 bases and the V segment lost 6 bases, leaving 5 bases of the junction unmatched. CDR1 is MNHNS and CDR2 is SASEGT in the germline V gene. For the CDR3, the DNA is TGTGCCAGCAGAAGGACTAGCGGGCAACAAGAGACCCAGTACTTC. Protein: CASRRTSGQQETQYF.

This clonotype was picked up a small number of times. The chain has TRBV12-3 or TRBV12-4 and TRBJ2-7; D possibly matches TRBD1 or TRBD2 (5 bases each). This CDR3 is built from 17 residues. Trimming removed 0 bases from V and 0 bases from J, with 15 bases in between. CDR3 DNA: TGTGCCAGCAGTTTAGCCTCCGGGACGGAGAGCTCCTACGAGCAGTACTTC. This codes for CASSLASGTESSYEQYF.

This clonotype has just a few counts. CDR3: CASSLEGGGSNEQFF. DNA for the CDR3: TGTGCCAGCAGTTTAGAGGGAGGGGGCTCAAATGAGCAGTTCTTC. The chain links TRBV12-3 or TRBV12-4 to TRBJ2-1; D could derive from TRBD1 or TRBD2 (7 bases each). The CDR3 length is 15 residues. The V end was cut by 1 base, the J end by 7 bases, with 14 bases between.

V usage is TRBV29-1 and J usage is TRBJ2-1; D assignment may be TRBD1 or TRBD2 (5 bases each). Germline V CDR1 and CDR2: SQVTM, ANQGSEA. Trimming took off 6 bases at V and 8 bases at J, with 14 bases between the two ends. This CDR3 comprises 12 residues. Here the CDR3 reads CSVRDGYDEQFF. The CDR3 DNA is TGCAGCGTCCGGGACGGATACGATGAGCAGTTCTTC.